The entry below gives a single T cell receptor (beta chain) sequence along with its context. Its cognate antigen is unknown. The sample originates from a study of cytotoxic CD8 clonotypes in ibrutinib-treated CLL. Background on the study: Patients attained some 24 partial and 2 complete responses; at median approximately 64 months, approximately 15 remained remitted while 12 progressed. Study-wide points: For progressing versus sustained-remission patients, sampling times were not the same. Clonality rose at ibrutinib response, held steady in sustained remission, and fell toward baseline at progression. Under therapy, public clonotypes either contracted or stayed stable, and they were uncommon.

Sequencing was performed with immunoSEQ multiplex PCR; in TCRdb, only in-frame clones are kept and a portion is missing. The top ten clones hold less than 30% of a sample with about 50,000 clones, about three fifths of them seen once. The CDR3 consists of 15 residues. Germline V gene data show CDR1 as MNHNS and CDR2 as SASEGT. Between the trimmed V and J ends, which lost 7 bases and 2 bases, there was a span of 18 bases. The source was PBMCs, collected after 24 months of ibrutinib treatment. The TCR was taken from a human donor with chronic lymphocytic leukemia. The chain has TRBV6-1 and TRBJ2-7, with a tentative D call TRBD1 (5 bases). This CDR3 is CASILSDIGTYEQYF. DNA for the CDR3: TGTGCCAGCATTTTATCGGACATAGGTACCTACGAGCAGTACTTC.